This T cell receptor beta chain was obtained from a study of blood T cell repertoires in COVID-19. Study background: Acute and convalescent COVID-19 samples came from the United States, Italy and Spain. Sources were T cells, B-cell-depleted T cells, or PBMCs; the material itself was cDNA or gDNA.

Seattle's cohort entered during active infection and was followed longitudinally. In the original analysis: The authors estimated nucleated cell counts from reference gene primer amplification. Produced via immunoSEQ multiplex PCR; TCRdb's table is partial and in-frame only. V and J calls and clone size are as listed in that table; D and trimming were resolved from the DNA. The sample comprises over 60,000 clones, 90% of which are singletons, and more than 0.4% rests with the top ten. The CDR3 has 15 amino acids. CDR1 is LGHNT and CDR2 is FRNRAP in the germline V gene. V was pared by 7 bases and J by 5 bases, with 9 bases of the junction left unmatched.

The sample taken for sequencing was peripheral blood. This sequence joins TRBV12-5 and TRBJ2-1, with 9 bases fitting TRBD2. The receptor was derived from a man in his forties or fifties with COVID-19, enrolled during active disease. The CDR3 region has the DNA TGTGCTAGTGAGAAGGGACTAGCCTATGACAATGAGCAGTTCTTC. This translates into CASEKGLAYDNEQFF.